This T cell receptor (beta chain) appears in the sequencing data of a study of cytomegalovirus exposure and HLA in healthy donors. Study summary: Early on, a data release was issued that held roughly 80 million unique TCRs from HLA-typed donors. The Caucasian-associated ancestry cluster contained approximately 81% of the approximately 400 genotyped donors.

Notes on the study in general: Some public TCRs appeared in many individuals, while most sequences were rare.

PCR involved 60 Vbeta and 13 Jbeta primers. Method: immunoSEQ multiplex PCR; TCRdb's copy keeps in-frame clones and lacks some. The sample shows 180,000 or so clones, nearly 80% of them seen only once. Germline V gene data show CDR1 as SGHTA and CDR2 as FQGNSA. This CDR3 contains 12 residues. V was shortened by 3 bases and J by 8 bases, with 9 bases between the two germline ends. Points on this clone: Antigen: not known.

The sample was PBMCs. The clonotype comes from a man aged 35-49 years in good health and CMV-seropositive. J is TRBJ2-3 and V is TRBV7-2; D is ambiguous. CDR3 loop: CASSLGLGTQYF. The CDR3 coding sequence is TGTGCCAGCAGCTTGGGTCTAGGTACGCAGTATTTT.